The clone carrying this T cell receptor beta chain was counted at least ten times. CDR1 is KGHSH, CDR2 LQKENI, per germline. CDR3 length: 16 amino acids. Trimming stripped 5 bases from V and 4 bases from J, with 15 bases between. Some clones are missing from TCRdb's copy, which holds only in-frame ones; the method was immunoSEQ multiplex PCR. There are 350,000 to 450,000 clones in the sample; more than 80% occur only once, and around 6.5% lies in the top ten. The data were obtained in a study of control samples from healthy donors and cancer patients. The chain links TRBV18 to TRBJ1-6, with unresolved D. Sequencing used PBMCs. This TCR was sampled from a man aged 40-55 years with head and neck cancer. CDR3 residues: CASSSGFLGYNSPLHF. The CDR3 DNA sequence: TGTGCCAGCTCATCTGGGTTCCTGGGTTATAATTCACCCCTCCACTTT.